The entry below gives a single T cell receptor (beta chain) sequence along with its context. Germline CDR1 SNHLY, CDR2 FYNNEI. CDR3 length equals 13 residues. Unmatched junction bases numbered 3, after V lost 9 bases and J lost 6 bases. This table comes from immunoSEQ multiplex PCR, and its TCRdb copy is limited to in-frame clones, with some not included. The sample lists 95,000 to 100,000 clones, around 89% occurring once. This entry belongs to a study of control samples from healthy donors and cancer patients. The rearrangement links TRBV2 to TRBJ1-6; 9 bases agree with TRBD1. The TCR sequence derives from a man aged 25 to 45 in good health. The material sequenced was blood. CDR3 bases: TGTGCCAGACAGGGGGCTGGTAATTCACCCCTCCACTTT. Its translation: CARQGAGNSPLHF.